The 16 T cell receptor beta chains listed next were all sequenced from one sample in a study of immune heterogeneity within non-small cell lung tumors. Genomic DNA extracted from bulk tumor tissue served as template. A total of 450 to 700 ng was used per sample. Surgery yielded several widely spaced biopsies per primary tumor. Samples came from untreated patients having curative surgery for newly diagnosed non-small cell lung cancer. Multiplex PCR employing 32 V and 13 J primers generated amplicons of the TCR beta CDR3. TCRdb re-called the multiplex PCR reads with MiXCR, one entry per CDR3 protein. The sample has 9,500 to 12,000 distinct CDR3 sequences, roughly a fifth seen once. Sequences were obtained from lung tumor tissue. These receptors all stem from a man in his 60s with non-small cell lung cancer.

This clonotype was observed a few times. The V call is TRBV20-1, the J call TRBJ2-5; TRBD2 matches at 8 bases. CDR3 size: 14 residues. Germline V CDR1 and CDR2: DFQATT, SNEGSKA (reference sequence). The J segment lost 5 bases and the V segment lost 3 bases, leaving 8 bases of the junction unmatched. CDR3 in amino acids: CSASGGGAGETQYF. In DNA form, the CDR3 reads TGCAGTGCTAGCGGGGGGGGAGCGGGGGAGACCCAGTACTTC.

This clonotype counts as medium-sized (0.01 to 0.1%). This chain joins TRBV6-6 and TRBJ2-7; 8 bases map to TRBD1. After removal of 0 bases from V and 4 bases from J, the junction contained 8 bases not matched to a gene. Looked up from germline, CDR1 is MNHNY and CDR2 is SVGAGI (reference sequence). This CDR3 is built from 16 residues. The CDR3 region has the DNA TGTGCCAGCAGTTACTCGACCCCGGGACAGGAGTACGAGCAGTACTTC. Translation: CASSYSTPGQEYEQYF.

The J gene is TRBJ1-2, the V gene TRBV20-1; no clear D gene. Germline V gives CDR1 DFQATT, CDR2 SNEGSKA (reference sequence). Deletions cut 4 bases from V and 8 bases from J, with 11 bases between. This CDR3 contains 11 residues. The CDR3 is CSAKIAEGYTF. In DNA, the CDR3 is TGCAGTGCTAAAATTGCTGAAGGCTACACCTTC.

This clonotype was detected ten times or more. In DNA, the CDR3 is TGTGCCAGCAGCTCCCAACAGGCAATCTCTGGCTACACCTTC. This encodes CASSSQQAISGYTF. The V and J genes are TRBV13 and TRBJ1-2, with D possibly being TRBD1 (5 bases). The V end was cut by 4 bases, the J end by 7 bases, with 16 bases between. The CDR3 has 14 amino acids. Germline assignment: CDR1 PRHDT and CDR2 FYEKMQ (reference sequence).

This clonotype turned up a few times. The chain links TRBV6-6 to TRBJ1-5; a weak D match, TRBD1 (5 bases). Trimming took off 2 bases at V and 1 base at J, with 6 bases between the two ends. The CDR3 is 14 residues long. The germline CDR1 and CDR2 sequences are MNHNY and SVGAGI (reference sequence). The DNA for the CDR3 is TGTGCCAGCAGTTACCGGGACAGCAATCAGCCCCAGCATTTT. Translating it yields CASSYRDSNQPQHF.

By share of the sample, this clonotype is medium-sized. The chain employs TRBV6-1 and TRBJ1-5; TRBD1 matches 7 bases. Germline CDR1 reads MNHNS; CDR2 reads SASEGT. Trimming removed 4 bases from V and 7 bases from J; junction bases left unmatched: 7. The CDR3 has 14 amino acids. As DNA, the CDR3 is TGTGCCAGCAGTGTAGAGGGGGCGGGACAGCCCCAGCATTTT. It codes for CASSVEGAGQPQHF.

This clonotype has more than one count but fewer than ten. This chain uses TRBV4-2 with TRBJ1-4, with D hard to call. Germline lookup yields CDR1 LGHNA and CDR2 YNFKEQ. V lost 7 bases and J 7 bases, leaving 10 bases between the germline ends. The CDR3 is 12 residues long. The CDR3 DNA is TGTGCCAGCACCATCGACGCTGAAAAACTGTTTTTT. It is translated as CASTIDAEKLFF.

This clonotype is deemed medium-sized (0.01 to 0.1%). This chain uses TRBV24-1 with TRBJ1-5; no definite D call. The CDR3 length is 16 residues. The V gene's germline CDR1 is KGHDR and CDR2 SFDVKD. Trimming left V 4 bases short and J 0 bases short, with 12 bases between. CDR3 sequence: CATSDPGEVSNQPQHF. CDR3 in DNA: TGTGCCACCAGTGACCCTGGAGAAGTTAGCAATCAGCCCCAGCATTTT.

This clonotype is labeled medium-sized (0.01 to 0.1%). V gene TRBV19 combines with J gene TRBJ1-6; the match to TRBD1 covers 10 bases. CDR3 length equals 14 residues. Germline assignment: CDR1 LNHDA and CDR2 SQIVND (reference sequence). The J segment lost 8 bases and the V segment lost 5 bases, leaving 3 bases of the junction unmatched. This CDR3 reads CASSATGGDSPLHF. CDR3 DNA: TGTGCCAGTAGTGCGACAGGGGGCGATTCACCCCTCCACTTT.

Within the sample, this clonotype is medium-sized. CDR3 sequence (DNA): TGTGCCAGTAGTATAGGAACGGGCGGTTCGGGAAACACCATATATTTT. Encoded protein: CASSIGTGGSGNTIYF. The V call is TRBV19, the J call TRBJ1-3, with D hard to call. The CDR3 contains 16 residues. V was clipped by 1 base and J by 4 bases, with 14 bases between them. Germline CDR1 and CDR2: LNHDA and SQIVND (reference sequence).

This clonotype was seen a few times. The gene calls are TRBV3-1 and TRBJ2-1; 10 positions match TRBD2. The CDR3 covers 18 residues. Germline V gene lookup returns CDR1 LGHDT and CDR2 YNNKEL (reference sequence). J lost 2 bases, V lost 3 bases, and 10 bases had no gene match. The CDR3: CASSHRIELAGTYNEQFF. CDR3 in DNA: TGTGCCAGCAGCCACCGAATAGAACTAGCGGGAACCTACAATGAGCAGTTCTTC.

Concerning this clonotype itself: Given a much more abundant clone one base away, this may be a read error. The chain recombines TRBV19 with TRBJ2-7, with D perhaps assigned TRBD1 or TRBD2 (6 bases each). Per germline, CDR1 LNHDA and CDR2 SQIVND (reference sequence). The CDR3 consists of 13 residues. The CDR3 coding sequence is TGTGCCAGTAGTCGACTCTCCGGGGGCGAGAAGTACTTC. Translation: CASSRLSGGEKYF. The complete variable domain, with remaining parts taken from reference TRBV19 and TRBJ2-7, reads DGGITQSPKYLFRKEGQNVTLSCEQNLNHDAMYWYRQDPGQGLRLIYYSQIVNDFQKGDIAEGYSVSREKKESFPLTVTSAQKNPTAFYLCASSRLSGGEKYFGPGTRLTVT.

This clonotype was seen repeatedly, ten times or more. The chain couples TRBV18 to TRBJ2-1, with 9 bases fitting TRBD2. From germline, CDR1 is KGHSH and CDR2 LQKENI. V shed 0 bases and J 4 bases; nucleotides not matched to a gene: 1. The CDR3 length is 15 residues. The CDR3 spells CASSPPGLAYNEQFF. The CDR3 coding sequence is TGTGCCAGCTCACCACCGGGACTAGCTTACAATGAGCAGTTCTTC.

This clonotype was observed a handful of times. The V and J genes are TRBV3-1 and TRBJ1-3; D gene ambiguous. V lost 0 bases and J lost 2, with 2 bases in between. Germline V gene lookup returns CDR1 LGHDT and CDR2 YNNKEL (reference sequence). This CDR3 is built from 13 residues. CDR3 sequence reads: CASSQEAGNTIYF. CDR3 sequence (DNA): TGTGCCAGCAGCCAAGAAGCTGGAAACACCATATATTTT.

In its sample, this clonotype ranks as medium-sized (0.01 to 0.1%). The chain is built from TRBV7-2 and TRBJ2-1; 15 bases agree with TRBD2. Trimming took 4 bases from V and 7 from J; bases not matched to a gene: 2. This CDR3 spans 15 amino acids. Germline assignment: CDR1 SGHTA and CDR2 FQGNSA. The CDR3 reads CASSSGLAGGNEQFF. Here the CDR3 DNA reads TGTGCCAGCAGCTCAGGACTAGCGGGAGGGAATGAGCAGTTCTTC.

This clonotype is labeled as medium-sized. This sequence joins TRBV20-1 and TRBJ1-1, with D unclear. This CDR3 has 12 amino acids. The V and J ends lost 7 bases and 0 bases respectively, with 9 bases between them. The germline CDR1 and CDR2 sequences are DFQATT and SNEGSKA (reference sequence). CDR3: CSVTEMNTEAFF. In DNA form, the CDR3 reads TGCAGTGTAACAGAGATGAACACTGAAGCTTTCTTT.